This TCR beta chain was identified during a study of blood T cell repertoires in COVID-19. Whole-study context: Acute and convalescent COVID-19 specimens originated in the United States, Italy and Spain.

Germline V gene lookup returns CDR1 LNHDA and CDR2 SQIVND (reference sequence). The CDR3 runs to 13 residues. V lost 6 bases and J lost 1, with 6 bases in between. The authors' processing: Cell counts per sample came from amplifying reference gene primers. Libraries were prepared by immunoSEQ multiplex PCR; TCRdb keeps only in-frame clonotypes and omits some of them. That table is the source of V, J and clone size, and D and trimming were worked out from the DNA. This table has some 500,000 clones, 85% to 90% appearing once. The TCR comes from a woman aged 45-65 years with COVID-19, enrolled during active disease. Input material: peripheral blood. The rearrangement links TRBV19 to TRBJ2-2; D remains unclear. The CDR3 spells CASRLENTGELFF. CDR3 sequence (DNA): TGTGCCAGTAGATTAGAGAACACCGGGGAGCTGTTTTTT.